The present TCR beta chain was sequenced within a study of blood T cell repertoires in COVID-19. About the study: Specimens from acute and convalescent COVID-19 originated in the United States, Italy and Spain. The analysed material was cDNA or gDNA that came from T cells, B-cell-depleted T cells, or PBMCs.

This clone has more than one count but fewer than ten. The junction had 6 bases not matched to a gene; V was cut back by 2 bases and J by 4 bases. CDR3 length: 15 residues. Germline V gives CDR1 LGHNA, CDR2 YNFKEQ. Repertoires were generated with immunoSEQ multiplex PCR, while TCRdb's copy carries only in-frame clones and drops some. This table has 150,000 to 200,000 clones, around 89% appearing once. Material for sequencing was peripheral blood. The clonotype was recovered from a man aged 35 to 55 with active or convalescent COVID-19. The chain is built from TRBV4-2 and TRBJ2-7, with 9 bases identical to TRBD2. The CDR3 bases are TGTGCCAGCAGCCAATTAGCGGGGGCCCAATACGAGCAGTACTTC. Translated, it gives CASSQLAGAQYEQYF.